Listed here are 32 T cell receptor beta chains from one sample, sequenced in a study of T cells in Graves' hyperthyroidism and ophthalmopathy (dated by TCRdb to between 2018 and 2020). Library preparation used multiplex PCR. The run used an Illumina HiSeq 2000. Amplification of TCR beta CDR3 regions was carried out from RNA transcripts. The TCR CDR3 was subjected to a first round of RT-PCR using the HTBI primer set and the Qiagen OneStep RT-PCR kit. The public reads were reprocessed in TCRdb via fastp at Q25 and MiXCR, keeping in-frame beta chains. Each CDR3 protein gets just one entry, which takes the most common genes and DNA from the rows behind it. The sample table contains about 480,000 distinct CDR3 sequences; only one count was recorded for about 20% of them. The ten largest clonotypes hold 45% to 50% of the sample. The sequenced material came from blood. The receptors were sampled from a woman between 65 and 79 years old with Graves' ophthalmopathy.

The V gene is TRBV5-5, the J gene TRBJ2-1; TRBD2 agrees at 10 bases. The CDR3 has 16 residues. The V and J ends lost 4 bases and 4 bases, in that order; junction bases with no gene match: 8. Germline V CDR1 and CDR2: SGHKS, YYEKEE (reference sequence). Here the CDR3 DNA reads TGTGCCAGCAGCCCAGAAGGGACTAGCGCATACAATGAGCAGTTCTTC. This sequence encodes CASSPEGTSAYNEQFF.

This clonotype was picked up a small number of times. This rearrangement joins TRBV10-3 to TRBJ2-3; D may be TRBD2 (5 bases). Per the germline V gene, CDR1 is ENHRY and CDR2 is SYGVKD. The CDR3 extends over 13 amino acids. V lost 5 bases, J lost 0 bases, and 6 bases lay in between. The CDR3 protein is CAISWTSTDTQYF. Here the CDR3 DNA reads TGTGCCATCAGTTGGACTAGCACAGATACGCAGTATTTT.

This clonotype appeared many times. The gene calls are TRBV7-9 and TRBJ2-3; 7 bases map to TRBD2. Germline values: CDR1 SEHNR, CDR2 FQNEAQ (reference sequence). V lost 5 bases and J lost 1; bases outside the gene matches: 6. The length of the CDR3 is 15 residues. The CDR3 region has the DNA TGTGCCAGCAGCACCGGGACTACCCGCACAGATACGCAGTATTTT. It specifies CASSTGTTRTDTQYF.

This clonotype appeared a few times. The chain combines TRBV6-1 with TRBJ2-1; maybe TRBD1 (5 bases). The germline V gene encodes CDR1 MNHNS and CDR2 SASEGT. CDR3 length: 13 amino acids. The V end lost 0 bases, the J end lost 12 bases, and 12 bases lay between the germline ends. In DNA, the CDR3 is TGTGCCAGCAGTGAAGCTGACAGATCGAGGCAGTTCTTC. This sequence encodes CASSEADRSRQFF.

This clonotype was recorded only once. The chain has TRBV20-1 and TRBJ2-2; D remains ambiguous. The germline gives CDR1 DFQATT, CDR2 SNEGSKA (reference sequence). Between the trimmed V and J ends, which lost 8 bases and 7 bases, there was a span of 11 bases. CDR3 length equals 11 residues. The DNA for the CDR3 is TGCAGTCCTCGTAACGGCGGGGAGCTGTTTTTT. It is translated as CSPRNGGELFF.

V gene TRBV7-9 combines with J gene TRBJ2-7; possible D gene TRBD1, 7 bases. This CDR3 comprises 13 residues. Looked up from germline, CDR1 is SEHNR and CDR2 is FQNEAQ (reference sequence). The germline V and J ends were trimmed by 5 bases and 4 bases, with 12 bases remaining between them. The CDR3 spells CASSPQGRYEQYF. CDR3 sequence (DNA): TGTGCCAGCAGCCCACAGGGGAGGTACGAGCAGTACTTC. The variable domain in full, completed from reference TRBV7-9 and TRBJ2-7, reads DTGVSQNPRHKITKRGQNVTFRCDPISEHNRLYWYRQTLGQGPEFLTYFQNEAQLEKSRLLSDRFSAERPKGSFSTLEIQRTEQGDSAMYLCASSPQGRYEQYFGPGTRLTVT.

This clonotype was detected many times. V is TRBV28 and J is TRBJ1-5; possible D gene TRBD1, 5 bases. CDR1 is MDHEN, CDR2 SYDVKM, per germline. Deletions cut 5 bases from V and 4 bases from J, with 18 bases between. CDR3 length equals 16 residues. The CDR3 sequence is CASSKTGGPINQPQHF. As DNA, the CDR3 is TGTGCCAGCAGTAAGACCGGGGGTCCCATAAATCAGCCCCAGCATTTT.

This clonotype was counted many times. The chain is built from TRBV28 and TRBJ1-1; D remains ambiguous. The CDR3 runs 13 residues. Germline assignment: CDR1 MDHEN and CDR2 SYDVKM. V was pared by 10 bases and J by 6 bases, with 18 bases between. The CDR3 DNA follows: TGTGCCACCAGACCTATGACCGGCGCTGAAGCTTTCTTT. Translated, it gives CATRPMTGAEAFF.

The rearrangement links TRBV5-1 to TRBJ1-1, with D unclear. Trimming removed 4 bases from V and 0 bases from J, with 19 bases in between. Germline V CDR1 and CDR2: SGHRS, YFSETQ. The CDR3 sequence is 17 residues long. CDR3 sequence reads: CASSPDLRVGLNTEAFF. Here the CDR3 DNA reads TGCGCCAGCAGCCCCGATTTGAGGGTCGGACTGAACACTGAAGCTTTCTTT.

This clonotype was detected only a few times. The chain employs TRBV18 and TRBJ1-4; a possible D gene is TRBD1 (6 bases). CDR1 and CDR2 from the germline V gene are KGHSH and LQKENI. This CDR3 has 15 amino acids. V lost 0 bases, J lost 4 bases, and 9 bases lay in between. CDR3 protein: CASSPPGGRNEKLFF. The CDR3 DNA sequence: TGTGCCAGCTCACCACCTGGGGGCCGTAATGAAAAACTGTTTTTT.

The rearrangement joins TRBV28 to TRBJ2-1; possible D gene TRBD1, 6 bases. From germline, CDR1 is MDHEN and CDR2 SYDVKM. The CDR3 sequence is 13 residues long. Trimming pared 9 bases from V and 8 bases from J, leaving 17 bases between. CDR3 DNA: TGTGCCAGTACGACAGGTGTTTTGGATGAGCAGTTCTTC. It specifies CASTTGVLDEQFF. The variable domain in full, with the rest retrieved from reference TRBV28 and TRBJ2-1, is DVKVTQSSRYLVKRTGEKVFLECVQDMDHENMFWYRQDPGLGLRLIYFSYDVKMKEKGDIPEGYSVSREKKERFSLILESASTNQTSMYLCASTTGVLDEQFFGPGTRLTVL.

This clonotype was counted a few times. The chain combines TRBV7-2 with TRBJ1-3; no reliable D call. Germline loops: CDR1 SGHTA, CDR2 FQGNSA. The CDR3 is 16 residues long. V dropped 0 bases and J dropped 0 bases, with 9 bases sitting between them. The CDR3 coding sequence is TGTGCCAGCAGCTTAGCCCCCACAGTCTCTGGAAACACCATATATTTT. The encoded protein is CASSLAPTVSGNTIYF. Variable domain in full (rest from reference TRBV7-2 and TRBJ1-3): GAGVSQSPSNKVTEKGKDVELRCDPISGHTALYWYRQSLGQGLEFLIYFQGNSAPDKSGLPSDRFSAERTGGSVSTLTIQRTQQEDSAVYLCASSLAPTVSGNTIYFGEGSWLTVV.

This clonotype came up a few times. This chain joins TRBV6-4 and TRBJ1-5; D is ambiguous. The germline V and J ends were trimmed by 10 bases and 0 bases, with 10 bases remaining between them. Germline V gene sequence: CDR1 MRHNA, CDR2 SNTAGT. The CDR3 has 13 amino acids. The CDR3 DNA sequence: TGTGCCACCACCATCAGTAGCAATCAGCCCCAGCATTTT. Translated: CATTISSNQPQHF.

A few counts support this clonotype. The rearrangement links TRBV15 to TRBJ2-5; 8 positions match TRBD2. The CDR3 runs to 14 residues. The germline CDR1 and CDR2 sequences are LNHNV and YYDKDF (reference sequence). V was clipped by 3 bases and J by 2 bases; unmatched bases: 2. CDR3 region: CATSRGLGQETQYF. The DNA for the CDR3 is TGTGCCACCAGCAGGGGACTAGGTCAAGAGACCCAGTACTTC.

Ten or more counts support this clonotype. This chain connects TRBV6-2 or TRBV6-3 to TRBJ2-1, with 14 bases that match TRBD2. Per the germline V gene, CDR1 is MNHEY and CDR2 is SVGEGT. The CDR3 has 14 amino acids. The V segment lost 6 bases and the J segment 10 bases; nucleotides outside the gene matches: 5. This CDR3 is CASRAGLAGAEQFF. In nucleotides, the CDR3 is TGTGCCAGCAGGGCGGGACTAGCGGGAGCAGAGCAGTTCTTC.

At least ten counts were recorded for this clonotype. CDR3 coding DNA: TGTGCCAGCTCCCGGGACAGGGCCCGAATAAACTATGGCTACACCTTC. This encodes CASSRDRARINYGYTF. The chain is built from TRBV12-3 or TRBV12-4 and TRBJ1-2, with 9 bases identical to TRBD1. The J segment lost 2 bases and the V segment lost 8 bases, leaving 12 bases of the junction unmatched. This CDR3 comprises 16 residues.

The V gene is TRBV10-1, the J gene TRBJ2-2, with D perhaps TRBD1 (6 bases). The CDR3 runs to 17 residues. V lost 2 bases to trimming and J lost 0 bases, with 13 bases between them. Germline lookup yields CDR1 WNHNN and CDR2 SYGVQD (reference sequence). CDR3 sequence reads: CASSEARGFSNTGELFF. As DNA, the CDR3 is TGCGCCAGCAGTGAGGCCAGGGGATTTTCGAACACCGGGGAGCTGTTTTTT.

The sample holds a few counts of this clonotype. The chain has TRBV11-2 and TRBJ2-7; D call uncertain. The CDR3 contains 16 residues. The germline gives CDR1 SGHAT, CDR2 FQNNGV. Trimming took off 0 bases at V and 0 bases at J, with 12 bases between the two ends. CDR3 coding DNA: TGTGCCAGCAGCTTAGAAGGTGGCGTACCCTCCTACGAGCAGTACTTC. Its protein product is CASSLEGGVPSYEQYF.

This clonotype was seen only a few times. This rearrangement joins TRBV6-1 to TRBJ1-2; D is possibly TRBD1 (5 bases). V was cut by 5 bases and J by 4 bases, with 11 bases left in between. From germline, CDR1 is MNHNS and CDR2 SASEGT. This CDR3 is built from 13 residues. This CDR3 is CASSTAGIYGYTF. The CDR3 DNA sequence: TGTGCCAGCAGTACGGCAGGGATCTATGGCTACACCTTC.

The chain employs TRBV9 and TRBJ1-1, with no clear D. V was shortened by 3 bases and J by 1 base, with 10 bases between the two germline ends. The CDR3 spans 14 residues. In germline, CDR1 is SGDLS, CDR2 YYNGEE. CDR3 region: CASSDRLTNTEAFF. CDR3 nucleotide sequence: TGTGCCAGCAGCGATCGTCTTACGAACACTGAAGCTTTCTTT. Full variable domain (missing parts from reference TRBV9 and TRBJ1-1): DSGVTQTPKHLITATGQRVTLRCSPRSGDLSVYWYQQSLDQGLQFLIQYYNGEERAKGNILERFSAQQFPDLHSELNLSSLELGDSALYFCASSDRLTNTEAFFGQGTRLTVV.

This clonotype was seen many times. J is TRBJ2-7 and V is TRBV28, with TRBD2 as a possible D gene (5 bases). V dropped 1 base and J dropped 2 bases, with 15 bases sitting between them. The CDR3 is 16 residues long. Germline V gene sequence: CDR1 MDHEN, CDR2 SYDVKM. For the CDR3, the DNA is TGTGCCAGCAGTTTATTCGCGGGCCTAATACCCTACGAGCAGTACTTC. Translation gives CASSLFAGLIPYEQYF.

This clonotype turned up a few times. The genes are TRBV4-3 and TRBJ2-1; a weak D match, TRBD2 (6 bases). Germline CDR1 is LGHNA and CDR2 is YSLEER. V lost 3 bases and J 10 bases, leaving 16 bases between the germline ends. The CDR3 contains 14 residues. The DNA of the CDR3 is TGCGCCAGCAGCCAGACTAACGGGGGAACGGAGCAGTTCTTC. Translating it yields CASSQTNGGTEQFF.

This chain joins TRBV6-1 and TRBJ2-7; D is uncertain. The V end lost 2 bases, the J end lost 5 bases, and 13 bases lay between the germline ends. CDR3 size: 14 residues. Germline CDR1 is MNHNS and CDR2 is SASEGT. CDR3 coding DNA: TGTGCCAGCAGTGAACGGAAAGTCTTGGACGAGCAGTACTTC. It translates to CASSERKVLDEQYF.

The CDR3 region is CASSESRPSGANVLTF. The CDR3 region has the DNA TGTGCCAGCAGTGAATCCAGGCCCTCTGGGGCCAACGTCCTGACTTTC. The rearrangement joins TRBV6-1 to TRBJ2-6; D call uncertain. Germline values: CDR1 MNHNS, CDR2 SASEGT. V lost 2 bases, J lost 0 bases, and 8 bases lay in between. This CDR3 comprises 16 residues.

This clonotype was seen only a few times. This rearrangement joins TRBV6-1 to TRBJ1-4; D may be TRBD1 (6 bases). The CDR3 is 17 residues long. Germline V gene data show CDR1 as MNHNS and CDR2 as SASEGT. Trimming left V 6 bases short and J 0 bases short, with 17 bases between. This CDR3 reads CASSWRAGGATNEKLFF. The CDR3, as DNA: TGTGCCAGCAGCTGGAGAGCGGGGGGCGCAACTAATGAAAAACTGTTTTTT.

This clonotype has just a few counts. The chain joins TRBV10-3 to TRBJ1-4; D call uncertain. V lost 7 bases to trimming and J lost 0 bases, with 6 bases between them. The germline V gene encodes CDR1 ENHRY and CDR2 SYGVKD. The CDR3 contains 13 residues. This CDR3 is CAIKGATNEKLFF. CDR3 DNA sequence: TGTGCCATCAAGGGAGCAACTAATGAAAAACTGTTTTTT.

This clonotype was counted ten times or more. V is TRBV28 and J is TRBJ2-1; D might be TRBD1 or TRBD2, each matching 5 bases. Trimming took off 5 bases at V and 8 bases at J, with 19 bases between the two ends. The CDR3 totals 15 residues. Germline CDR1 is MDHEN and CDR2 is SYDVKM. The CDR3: CASSLLGVRVDEQFF. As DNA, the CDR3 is TGTGCCAGCAGTCTCTTGGGGGTAAGGGTCGATGAGCAGTTCTTC.

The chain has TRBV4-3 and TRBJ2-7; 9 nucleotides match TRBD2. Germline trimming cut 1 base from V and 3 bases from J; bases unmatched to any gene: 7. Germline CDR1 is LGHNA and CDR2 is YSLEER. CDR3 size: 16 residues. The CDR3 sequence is CASSQAGSGGYYEQYF. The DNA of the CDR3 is TGCGCCAGCAGCCAAGCCGGTAGCGGGGGTTACTACGAGCAGTACTTC.

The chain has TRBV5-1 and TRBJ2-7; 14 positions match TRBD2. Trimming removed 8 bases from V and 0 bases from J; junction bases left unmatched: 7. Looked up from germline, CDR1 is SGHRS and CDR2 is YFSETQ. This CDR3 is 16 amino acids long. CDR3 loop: CASTRTSGRSSYEQYF. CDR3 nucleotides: TGCGCCAGTACCCGGACTAGCGGGAGGAGCTCCTACGAGCAGTACTTC.

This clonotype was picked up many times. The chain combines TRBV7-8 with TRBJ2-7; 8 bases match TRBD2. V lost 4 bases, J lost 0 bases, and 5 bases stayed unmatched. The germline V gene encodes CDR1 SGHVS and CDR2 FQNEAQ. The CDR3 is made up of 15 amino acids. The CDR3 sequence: CASSSLSGASYEQYF. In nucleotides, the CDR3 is TGTGCCAGCAGCTCCCTTAGCGGGGCCTCCTACGAGCAGTACTTC.

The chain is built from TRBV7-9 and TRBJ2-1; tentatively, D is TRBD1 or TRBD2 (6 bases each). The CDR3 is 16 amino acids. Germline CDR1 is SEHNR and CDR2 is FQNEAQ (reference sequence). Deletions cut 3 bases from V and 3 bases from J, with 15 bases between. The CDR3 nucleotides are TGTGCCAGCAGCTTGTGGCGCGGGACAAACTACAATGAGCAGTTCTTC. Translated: CASSLWRGTNYNEQFF.

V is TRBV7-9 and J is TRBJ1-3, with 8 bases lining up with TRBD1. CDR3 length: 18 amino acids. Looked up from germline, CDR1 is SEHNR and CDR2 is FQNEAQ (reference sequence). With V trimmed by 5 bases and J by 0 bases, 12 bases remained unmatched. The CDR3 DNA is TGTGCCAGCAGCCCCGGACAGGGCCAAATCCGCTCTGGAAACACCATATATTTT. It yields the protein CASSPGQGQIRSGNTIYF. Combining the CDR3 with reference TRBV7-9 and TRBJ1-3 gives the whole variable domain DTGVSQNPRHKITKRGQNVTFRCDPISEHNRLYWYRQTLGQGPEFLTYFQNEAQLEKSRLLSDRFSAERPKGSFSTLEIQRTEQGDSAMYLCASSPGQGQIRSGNTIYFGEGSWLTVV.